One sample yielded the 5 T cell receptor beta chains listed below, sequenced in a study of PD-1 and CTLA-4 blockade in melanoma (dated by TCRdb to about 2021). Libraries came from the immunoSEQ multiplex PCR assay. The table was pulled from immuneACCESS by TCRdb, which kept in-frame rearrangements only. Such tables lose some clones; where checked, under half of the loss comes from unresolved V genes, and the rest has no known cause. The sample includes under 13,000 clones, with roughly four fifths observed a single time. Of the sample, roughly a third falls within the top ten clones. The starting material was CD8+ T cells from peripheral blood, obtained from a patient given anti-PD-1 treatment. The receptors come from a human donor with melanoma.

This chain connects TRBV5-6 to TRBJ1-6, with 9 positions matching TRBD1. Trimming took 3 bases from V and 13 from J; bases not matched to a gene: 8. CDR3 length: 14 residues. Germline V lookup: CDR1 SGHDT, CDR2 YYEEEE. As DNA, the CDR3 is TGTGCCAGCAGCTACGGGACAGGGTACGGGCCCCTCCACTTT. Translation: CASSYGTGYGPLHF.

As for this clone: The junction departs from germline at one end; a sequencing error may be responsible. In DNA, the CDR3 is TGTGTCAGCAGTTCAGGGTTATCTCAGCCCCAGCATTTT. It is translated as CVSSSGLSQPQHF. V is TRBV27 and J is TRBJ1-5; TRBD1 might be the D (5 bases). The CDR3 is 13 residues long. Germline V gene data show CDR1 as MNHEY and CDR2 as SMNVEV (reference sequence).

This rearrangement joins TRBV5-6 to TRBJ1-2; D is perhaps TRBD1 (6 bases). The CDR3 is 15 residues long. The V and J ends lost 5 bases and 0 bases respectively, with 14 bases between them. CDR1 SGHDT and CDR2 YYEEEE come from the germline V gene. As DNA, the CDR3 is TGTGCCAGCAGTTACCGGGACATAGCTAACTATGGCTACACCTTC. This gives the protein CASSYRDIANYGYTF.

The chain joins TRBV12-3 or TRBV12-4 to TRBJ2-3; no firm D call. The V end was cut by 4 bases, the J end by 6 bases, with 8 bases between. The CDR3 covers 12 residues. CDR3 in amino acids: CASSSDLDTQYF. The CDR3 nucleotides read TGTGCCAGCAGTTCTGACCTGGATACGCAGTATTTT.

The chain uses TRBV10-1 and TRBJ2-2, with D possibly TRBD2 on 6 matching bases. This CDR3 is 17 amino acids long. CDR1 and CDR2 from the germline V gene are WNHNN and SYGVQD (reference sequence). V was trimmed by 4 bases and J by 5 bases, leaving 20 bases between them. The CDR3 sequence is CASSGPSAKLGTGELFF. CDR3 in DNA: TGCGCCAGCAGTGGTCCTAGCGCCAAACTAGGGACCGGGGAGCTGTTTTTT.